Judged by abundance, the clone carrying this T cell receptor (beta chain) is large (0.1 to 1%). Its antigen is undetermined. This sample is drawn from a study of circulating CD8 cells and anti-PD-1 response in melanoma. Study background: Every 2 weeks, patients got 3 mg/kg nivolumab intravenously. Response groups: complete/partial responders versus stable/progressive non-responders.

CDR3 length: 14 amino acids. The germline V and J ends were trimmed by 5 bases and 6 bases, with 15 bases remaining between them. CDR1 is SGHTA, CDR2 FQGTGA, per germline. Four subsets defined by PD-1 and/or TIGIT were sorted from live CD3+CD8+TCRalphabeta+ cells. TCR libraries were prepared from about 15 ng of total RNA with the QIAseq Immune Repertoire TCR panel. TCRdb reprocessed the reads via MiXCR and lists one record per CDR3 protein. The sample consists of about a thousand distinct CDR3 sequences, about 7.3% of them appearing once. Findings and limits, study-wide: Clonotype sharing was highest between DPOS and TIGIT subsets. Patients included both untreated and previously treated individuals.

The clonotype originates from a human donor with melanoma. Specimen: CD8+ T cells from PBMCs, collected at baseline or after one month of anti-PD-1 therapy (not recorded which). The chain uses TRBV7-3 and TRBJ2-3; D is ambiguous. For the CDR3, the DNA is TGTGCCAGCAGCCCCACCGACCTCGGGGATACGCAGTATTTT. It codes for CASSPTDLGDTQYF. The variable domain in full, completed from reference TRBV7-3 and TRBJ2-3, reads GAGVSQTPSNKVTEKGKYVELRCDPISGHTALYWYRQSLGQGPEFLIYFQGTGAADDSGLPNDRFFAVRPEGSVSTLKIQRTERGDSAVYLCASSPTDLGDTQYFGPGTRLTVL.